The 29 T cell receptor beta chains presented below share a single source sample, sequenced in a study of blood T cell repertoires in COVID-19. Clones were read by immunoSEQ multiplex PCR, and TCRdb kept only the in-frame ones, dropping some. The data show 300,000 or so clones, 86% seen once. Material for sequencing was peripheral blood. These receptor sequences come from a woman in her forties or fifties with acute or convalescent COVID-19.

The CDR3 region has the DNA TGTGCCAGCTCACCCTTAACCTACGAGCAGTACTTC. Translated, it gives CASSPLTYEQYF. The V and J genes are TRBV18 and TRBJ2-7; D remains unclear. Germline-derived CDR1 and CDR2 are KGHSH and LQKENI. This CDR3 is 12 amino acids long. Between the trimmed V and J ends, which lost 3 bases and 2 bases, there was a span of 5 bases.

The chain links TRBV28 to TRBJ1-5; 7 bases are shared with TRBD1. V lost 6 bases to trimming and J lost 4 bases; unmatched junction nucleotides: 12. The CDR3 totals 16 residues. Germline CDR1 is MDHEN and CDR2 is SYDVKM. CDR3 coding DNA: TGTGCCAGCAGCCCTGGACAGGTTACGGGGAATCAGCCCCAGCATTTT. Translated: CASSPGQVTGNQPQHF.

Regarding this clone: Mismatch with germline at one junction end may stem from a read error. The chain links TRBV29-1 to TRBJ2-1; 8 nucleotides match TRBD2. There are 16 residues in the CDR3. Germline values: CDR1 SQVTM, CDR2 ANQGSEA. The CDR3 region is CGVRSMTSDSYNEQFF. The CDR3 DNA reads as TGCGGCGTCCGCTCGATGACTAGCGACTCCTACAATGAGCAGTTCTTC.

This clone was found a few times. The CDR3 region is CASSLLARNEQFF. The CDR3 DNA follows: TGTGCCAGCAGCTTACTAGCGCGCAATGAGCAGTTCTTC. V and J are TRBV11-2 and TRBJ2-1; a possible D gene is TRBD2 (6 bases). The CDR3 runs to 13 residues. V was pared by 2 bases and J by 6 bases, with 8 bases between. Germline CDR1 and CDR2: SGHAT and FQNNGV.

V is TRBV11-1 and J is TRBJ1-2; a weak D match, TRBD1 (5 bases). CDR3 length equals 16 residues. CDR1 is SGHAT and CDR2 is FQDESV in the germline V gene (reference sequence). V shed 7 bases and J shed 5 bases, with 23 bases lying between them. The CDR3 reads CASNPGPGDHVYGYTF. CDR3 sequence (DNA): TGTGCCAGCAACCCGGGTCCGGGGGACCACGTTTATGGCTACACCTTC.

The V call is TRBV24-1, the J call TRBJ2-5; D is unclear. The CDR3 sequence is 15 residues long. Germline values: CDR1 KGHDR, CDR2 SFDVKD. Deletions cut 1 base from V and 2 bases from J, with 10 bases between. CDR3 residues: CATSDFDGGQETQYF. DNA for the CDR3: TGTGCCACCAGTGATTTCGATGGCGGACAAGAGACCCAGTACTTC.

V gene TRBV20-1 combines with J gene TRBJ2-7; D gene ambiguous. Germline values: CDR1 DFQATT, CDR2 SNEGSKA (reference sequence). The CDR3 has 11 residues. Trimming cost V 1 base and J 6 bases, with 7 bases left between them. CDR3 DNA: TGCAGTGCTAGAGCGGTAATCGAGCAGTACTTC. Translation gives CSARAVIEQYF.

V is TRBV7-9 and J is TRBJ2-5; 10 nucleotides align to TRBD1. Germline V CDR1 and CDR2: SEHNR, FQNEAQ (reference sequence). Trimming cost V 5 bases and J 7 bases; bases outside gene matches: 13. The CDR3 spans 16 residues. CDR3 in DNA: TGTGCCAGCAGCGGGGGACAGGGGAGAGTCCTAGGGACCCAGTACTTC. Translating gives CASSGGQGRVLGTQYF. The full variable domain, in which reference TRBV7-9 and TRBJ2-5 provide the parts outside the CDR3, is DTGVSQNPRHKITKRGQNVTFRCDPISEHNRLYWYRQTLGQGPEFLTYFQNEAQLEKSRLLSDRFSAERPKGSFSTLEIQRTEQGDSAMYLCASSGGQGRVLGTQYFGPGTRLLVL.

The chain uses TRBV7-9 and TRBJ2-7; D unresolved. There are 13 residues in the CDR3. Germline CDR1 SEHNR, CDR2 FQNEAQ (reference sequence). With 2 bases removed from V and 3 bases from J, the gap between germline ends came to 8 bases. The CDR3 coding sequence is TGTGCCAGCAGCTTAAACAGTGACTACGAGCAGTACTTC. Translating it yields CASSLNSDYEQYF.

A few counts support this clone. The genes are TRBV9 and TRBJ1-4, with D hard to call. Germline V gives CDR1 SGDLS, CDR2 YYNGEE. There are 13 residues in the CDR3. V lost 1 base to trimming and J lost 5 bases, with 6 bases between them. The CDR3 DNA sequence: TGTGCCAGCAGCGTAAATCCGAATGAAAAACTGTTTTTT. This encodes CASSVNPNEKLFF.

The chain joins TRBV27 to TRBJ2-5; the match to TRBD1 covers 7 bases. The CDR3 is made up of 15 amino acids. V shed 1 base, J shed 1 base, and the junction held 3 bases outside the gene matches. From germline, CDR1 is MNHEY and CDR2 SMNVEV (reference sequence). The CDR3 reads CASSLWGQIQETQYF. The CDR3 DNA reads TGTGCCAGCAGTTTATGGGGACAGATCCAAGAGACCCAGTACTTC.

V and J are TRBV19 and TRBJ2-7; TRBD2 matches 9 bases. V lost 6 bases, J lost 1 base, and 7 bases stayed unmatched. CDR1 is LNHDA, CDR2 SQIVND, per germline (reference sequence). CDR3 length: 15 residues. The CDR3 sequence: CASSWTSETSYEQYF. CDR3 in DNA: TGTGCCAGTAGCTGGACTAGCGAGACATCCTACGAGCAGTACTTC.

This clone was seen just once. This chain links TRBV21-1 with TRBJ2-7; the table's D gene call, TRBD1, was not cross checked with the DNA. TRBV21-1 is a documented pseudogene. The CDR3 is 17 amino acids. The CDR3 coding sequence is TGTGCCAGCAGCACCTCCCGGGACAGGGAAGGGACCTACGAGCAGTACTTC. It specifies CASSTSRDREGTYEQYF.

The count of this clone is one. This chain links TRBV5-5 with TRBJ1-2, with TRBD1 as a possible D gene (6 bases). Per germline, CDR1 SGHKS and CDR2 YYEKEE (reference sequence). This CDR3 has 11 residues. V was pared by 4 bases and J by 9 bases, with 10 bases between. The CDR3 is CASSHRASYTF. CDR3 nucleotides: TGTGCCAGCAGCCACAGGGCGAGCTACACCTTC.

The chain joins TRBV5-1 to TRBJ1-3; the match to TRBD1 covers 10 bases. CDR1 and CDR2 from the germline V gene are SGHRS and YFSETQ. This CDR3 has 16 amino acids. Trimming removed 2 bases from V and 4 bases from J; junction bases left unmatched: 6. CDR3 sequence: CASSFTGTGDGNTIYF. The CDR3, as DNA: TGCGCCAGCAGCTTTACCGGGACAGGGGACGGAAACACCATATATTTT.

This sequence joins TRBV5-1 and TRBJ1-2; D unresolved. In germline, CDR1 is SGHRS, CDR2 YFSETQ. V gave up 3 bases and J gave up 2 bases, with 11 bases separating them. The CDR3 runs to 14 residues. CDR3 nucleotide sequence: TGCGCCAGCAGCTACCGGGGAGGGAACTATGGCTACACCTTC. Amino acids: CASSYRGGNYGYTF.

The V gene is TRBV7-9, the J gene TRBJ2-7; perhaps TRBD2 as D (6 bases). Trimming removed 5 bases from V and 6 bases from J, with 17 bases in between. The CDR3 contains 14 residues. Germline CDR1 is SEHNR and CDR2 is FQNEAQ (reference sequence). CDR3 residues: CASSQDLLEGEQYF. The CDR3 nucleotides read TGTGCCAGCAGCCAGGACTTGTTGGAGGGCGAGCAGTACTTC.

The chain recombines TRBV24-1 with TRBJ2-1; D remains unclear. This CDR3 has 15 residues. V lost 2 bases, J lost 4 bases, and 11 bases lay in between. The germline CDR1 and CDR2 sequences are KGHDR and SFDVKD. The CDR3 loop is CATSDSRQYYNEQFF. CDR3 DNA: TGTGCCACCAGTGATTCGCGGCAGTATTACAATGAGCAGTTCTTC.

V and J are TRBV7-2 and TRBJ1-4; D unclear. The CDR3 is made up of 18 amino acids. Per germline, CDR1 SGHTA and CDR2 FQGNSA. V was clipped by 2 bases and J by 0 bases, with 16 bases between them. CDR3 nucleotide sequence: TGTGCCAGCAGCTTATCCTTTACCCCGACATCAACTAATGAAAAACTGTTTTTT. This codes for CASSLSFTPTSTNEKLFF.

In this sample, this clone turned up a few times. The V call is TRBV2, the J call TRBJ2-7, with D possibly matching TRBD2 (6 bases). Germline lookup yields CDR1 SNHLY and CDR2 FYNNEI. CDR3 length: 15 residues. V lost 6 bases and J lost 1, with 16 bases in between. CDR3 protein: CASSPMGSGSYEQYF. The CDR3 nucleotides are TGTGCCAGCAGCCCTATGGGGAGCGGGTCCTACGAGCAGTACTTC.

J is TRBJ2-1 and V is TRBV5-1; TRBD2 aligns across 7 bases. Germline assignment: CDR1 SGHRS and CDR2 YFSETQ. V was pared by 0 bases and J by 9 bases, with 6 bases of the junction left unmatched. CDR3 length equals 14 residues. The CDR3 nucleotides read TGCGCCAGCAGCTTGGATCTAGCGGTCCCTGAGCAGTTCTTC. Protein sequence: CASSLDLAVPEQFF. The full variable domain, completed using reference TRBV5-1 and TRBJ2-1, is KAGVTQTPRYLIKTRGQQVTLSCSPISGHRSVSWYQQTPGQGLQFLFEYFSETQRNKGNFPGRFSGRQFSNSRSEMNVSTLELGDSALYLCASSLDLAVPEQFFGPGTRLTVL.

This clone was seen just once. The chain employs TRBV5-4 and TRBJ2-5; 10 nucleotides line up with TRBD1. CDR3 length equals 17 residues. J gave up 2 bases and V 5 bases, and 12 bases lay outside the gene matches. Germline CDR1 is SGHNT and CDR2 is YYREEE (reference sequence). CDR3 nucleotides: TGTGCCAGCAGGTCGATGCGGAGACAGGGGGCACAAGAGACCCAGTACTTC. Translated: CASRSMRRQGAQETQYF.

V usage is TRBV30 and J usage is TRBJ2-7; 12 nucleotides line up with TRBD2. The V and J ends lost 2 bases and 1 base, in that order; junction bases with no gene match: 6. CDR3 length equals 16 residues. CDR1 and CDR2 (germline): GTSNPN, SVGIG (reference sequence). CDR3 DNA sequence: TGTGCCTGGAGTCCACTAGCGGGAGGCCGATCCTACGAGCAGTACTTC. Amino acids: CAWSPLAGGRSYEQYF.

The J gene is TRBJ2-7, the V gene TRBV5-1; 15 bases agree with TRBD2. CDR3 length: 13 amino acids. Germline-derived CDR1 and CDR2 are SGHRS and YFSETQ. The J segment lost 4 bases and the V segment lost 7 bases, leaving 0 bases of the junction unmatched. Here the CDR3 reads CASGTSGRYEQYF. CDR3 nucleotide sequence: TGCGCCAGCGGGACTAGCGGGAGGTACGAGCAGTACTTC.

V and J are TRBV5-4 and TRBJ2-7; D is perhaps TRBD1 (6 bases). Germline values: CDR1 SGHNT, CDR2 YYREEE (reference sequence). V was pared by 1 base and J by 0 bases, with 11 bases between. This CDR3 spans 15 amino acids. The CDR3 DNA is TGTGCCAGCAGCTTGAGTCAGGGGCCCTCCTACGAGCAGTACTTC. Translation gives CASSLSQGPSYEQYF.

V usage is TRBV5-1 and J usage is TRBJ1-3, with 7 bases lining up with TRBD1. V was clipped by 4 bases and J by 2 bases; unmatched bases: 3. This CDR3 contains 14 residues. CDR1 and CDR2 from the germline V gene are SGHRS and YFSETQ. The CDR3 loop reads CASSPGTAGNTIYF. In nucleotides, the CDR3 is TGCGCCAGCAGCCCTGGGACAGCTGGAAACACCATATATTTT.

The rearrangement links TRBV4-1 to TRBJ1-5, with TRBD1 identical over 8 bases. Losses at the gene ends were 4 bases for V and 0 bases for J; bases not matched to a gene: 8. Germline CDR1 reads MGHRA; CDR2 reads YSYEKL. The CDR3 totals 17 residues. The CDR3, as DNA: TGCGCCAGCAGCCTGAGACAGGGGTCGGATAGCAATCAGCCCCAGCATTTT. It translates to CASSLRQGSDSNQPQHF.

This clone was seen a handful of times. The V gene is TRBV30, the J gene TRBJ1-2; the match to TRBD1 covers 9 bases. Germline CDR1 reads GTSNPN; CDR2 reads SVGIG (reference sequence). Trimming at V came to 1 base and at J to 4 bases, leaving 4 bases not matched to a gene. The CDR3 is 14 amino acids. The CDR3 spells CAWSAQGAIYGYTF. The DNA for the CDR3 is TGTGCCTGGAGTGCACAGGGGGCAATCTATGGCTACACCTTC.

The CDR3 is CASSFRDFSSYEQYF. The CDR3 DNA reads as TGTGCCAGCAGCTTCCGGGACTTTTCCTCCTACGAGCAGTACTTC. This chain links TRBV7-8 with TRBJ2-7, with D possibly being TRBD2 (6 bases). The CDR3 length is 15 residues. Germline lookup yields CDR1 SGHVS and CDR2 FQNEAQ. V was clipped by 3 bases and J by 0 bases, with 12 bases between them.